This T cell receptor (beta chain) was profiled in a study of T-cell memory formation after mild COVID-19. Turning to the study itself: The study found TCR clusters largely donor specific. Findings and caveats of the study: In pre-infection memory, a portion of responding clones appeared, which suggested that cross-reactive memory joined.

CDR1 and CDR2 from the germline V gene are LGHDT and YNNKEL (reference sequence). The CDR3 totals 14 residues. The V gene lost 0 bases and the J gene lost 4 bases, with 7 bases spanning the gap. A word on this clonotype: Its antigen is unidentified.

Each CDR3 protein is one row after TCRdb ran MiXCR on the 5' RACE reads. The table has some 490,000 distinct CDR3 sequences, about 20% seen once. The rearrangement uses TRBV3-1 and TRBJ2-1, with D uncertain. This clonotype was obtained from an adult woman who had mild COVID-19 (a few samples of this study predate the infection). Cell type and time point are not known. Sample: PBMCs or a T cell subset sorted from them (not recorded which). The CDR3 loop reads CASSQEVGYNEQFF. CDR3 DNA: TGTGCCAGCAGCCAAGAGGTCGGGTACAATGAGCAGTTCTTC.